This entry lists 18 T cell receptor beta chains sequenced from one sample in a study of long-term antiretroviral therapy in people with HIV. It was version v3.0 of the immunoSEQ assay that was run at survey level. TCRdb's table, derived via immunoSEQ multiplex PCR, lists solely in-frame clones and lacks some. The profile shows about 20,000 clones, approximately 86% of them singletons. The material sequenced was unsorted PBMCs, taken about 2.5 years after starting antiretroviral therapy. These receptors were taken from a middle-aged man with HIV.

The V and J genes are TRBV9 and TRBJ2-3, with a possible D match to TRBD2 (5 bases). Germline V gene data show CDR1 as SGDLS and CDR2 as YYNGEE. This CDR3 region has 16 residues. Trimming left V 1 base short and J 0 bases short, with 12 bases between. The CDR3 DNA reads TGTGCCAGCAGCGTAACGGCGGGTCAAAGCACAGATACGCAGTATTTT. Amino acids: CASSVTAGQSTDTQYF.

This clone was detected once. The chain combines TRBV6-5 with TRBJ2-5, with D hard to call. The CDR3 is 11 residues long. CDR1 is MNHEY, CDR2 SVGAGI, per germline. Trimming removed 4 bases from V and 5 bases from J, with 5 bases in between. CDR3 in amino acids: CASSFQETQYF. The CDR3 DNA sequence: TGTGCCAGCAGTTTTCAGGAGACCCAGTACTTC.

The chain carries TRBV27 and TRBJ2-5; 7 nucleotides align to TRBD1. Trimming removed 5 bases from V and 4 bases from J; junction bases left unmatched: 4. The length of the CDR3 is 13 residues. CDR1 and CDR2 from the germline V gene are MNHEY and SMNVEV (reference sequence). CDR3 amino acids: CASSQQGLETQYF. The CDR3 bases are TGTGCCAGCAGTCAACAGGGGTTAGAGACCCAGTACTTC.

V gene TRBV6-6 combines with J gene TRBJ1-2, with D uncertain. From germline, CDR1 is MNHNY and CDR2 SVGAGI (reference sequence). This CDR3 has 14 residues. V lost 6 bases and J 4 bases, leaving 15 bases between the germline ends. The CDR3 loop reads CASRPELILYGYTF. The DNA of the CDR3 is TGTGCCAGCAGGCCGGAACTCATTCTCTATGGCTACACCTTC.

This chain connects TRBV2 to TRBJ1-1, with D uncertain. CDR1 and CDR2 from the germline V gene are SNHLY and FYNNEI. This CDR3 is 15 amino acids long. V shed 0 bases and J shed 4 bases, with 12 bases lying between them. The CDR3 loop reads CASSEATPLLTEAFF. CDR3 nucleotides: TGTGCCAGCAGTGAAGCAACCCCTTTACTCACTGAAGCTTTCTTT.

This rearrangement joins TRBV5-4 to TRBJ2-7; a weak D match, TRBD2 (6 bases). V gave up 3 bases and J gave up 2 bases, with 12 bases separating them. Germline lookup yields CDR1 SGHNT and CDR2 YYREEE (reference sequence). This CDR3 has 14 residues. Here the CDR3 reads CASSSAGQPYEQYF. The CDR3 DNA sequence: TGTGCCAGCAGCTCCGCGGGGCAGCCCTACGAGCAGTACTTC.

The chain uses TRBV6-5 and TRBJ1-2; possible D gene TRBD1, 6 bases. The germline V gene encodes CDR1 MNHEY and CDR2 SVGAGI. The CDR3 runs 14 residues. Trimming removed 6 bases from V and 3 bases from J, with 14 bases in between. CDR3: CASRLTGADYGYTF. The CDR3 nucleotides read TGTGCCAGCAGGTTGACAGGTGCGGACTATGGCTACACCTTC.

The chain employs TRBV7-3 and TRBJ2-1; 9 bases line up with TRBD2. Germline V lookup: CDR1 SGHTA, CDR2 FQGTGA. The CDR3 is made up of 17 amino acids. V gave up 6 bases and J gave up 2 bases; unmatched junction bases: 11. DNA for the CDR3: TGTGCCAGCAGTCTCTCGGGGGCTAGCGGGACCTACAATGAGCAGTTCTTC. Encoded protein: CASSLSGASGTYNEQFF.

This chain joins TRBV30 and TRBJ2-1; maybe TRBD2 (5 bases). CDR3 size: 15 residues. Germline lookup yields CDR1 GTSNPN and CDR2 SVGIG (reference sequence). Trimming shortened V by 2 bases and J by 1 base, and 12 bases separated the two germline ends. This CDR3 reads CAWSQWRASYNEQFF. The CDR3 nucleotides are TGTGCCTGGAGTCAATGGCGGGCTTCCTACAATGAGCAGTTCTTC.

The rearrangement links TRBV7-6 to TRBJ2-7; the D is unclear. There are 14 residues in the CDR3. Germline lookup yields CDR1 SGHVS and CDR2 FNYEAQ. V was shortened by 0 bases and J by 1 base, with 7 bases between the two germline ends. CDR3 DNA: TGTGCCAGCAGCTTAGCGGCCAGTTCCTACGAGCAGTACTTC. Translated, it gives CASSLAASSYEQYF. The full variable domain, with the rest looked up from reference TRBV7-6 and TRBJ2-7, is GAGVSQSPRYKVTKRGQDVALRCDPISGHVSLYWYRQALGQGPEFLTYFNYEAQQDKSGLPNDRFSAERPEGSISTLTIQRTEQRDSAMYRCASSLAASSYEQYFGPGTRLTVT.

This sequence joins TRBV10-3 and TRBJ2-7; TRBD2 might be the D (6 bases). V shed 2 bases and J shed 7 bases, with 15 bases lying between them. CDR3 length equals 14 residues. Germline loops: CDR1 ENHRY, CDR2 SYGVKD. The CDR3 DNA is TGTGCCATCAGTGAGACCCTAGTCCGGGAGGAGCAGTACTTC. It yields the protein CAISETLVREEQYF.

CDR3 region: CASKGLAVDYEQYF. DNA of the CDR3: TGTGCCAGCAAGGGACTAGCGGTTGACTACGAGCAGTACTTC. The chain recombines TRBV27 with TRBJ2-7, with 11 bases matching TRBD2. The CDR3 consists of 14 residues. The germline V gene has CDR1 MNHEY and CDR2 SMNVEV (reference sequence). Trimming removed 7 bases from V and 3 bases from J; junction bases left unmatched: 5.

This chain joins TRBV30 and TRBJ2-7, with D perhaps TRBD1 or TRBD2 (5 bases each). Per the germline V gene, CDR1 is GTSNPN and CDR2 is SVGIG (reference sequence). Trimming removed 6 bases from V and 2 bases from J, with 14 bases in between. This CDR3 has 13 residues. CDR3 nucleotides: TGTGCCTGCTCGGGGCTCGATGCCTACGAGCAGTACTTC. Translated, it gives CACSGLDAYEQYF.

The genes are TRBV18 and TRBJ2-7, with 7 nucleotides matching TRBD1. This CDR3 contains 15 residues. The junction had 11 bases not matched to a gene; V was cut back by 6 bases and J by 3 bases. Germline V gives CDR1 KGHSH, CDR2 LQKENI. The CDR3 region is CASSLVGQVNYEQYF. CDR3 nucleotide sequence: TGTGCCAGCTCTCTTGTAGGACAGGTCAACTACGAGCAGTACTTC. Combining the CDR3 with reference TRBV18 and TRBJ2-7 gives the whole variable domain NAGVMQNPRHLVRRRGQEARLRCSPMKGHSHVYWYRQLPEEGLKFMVYLQKENIIDESGMPKERFSAEFPKEGPSILRIQQVVRGDSAAYFCASSLVGQVNYEQYFGPGTRLTVT.

This clone was seen once. The CDR3 bases are TGTGCCAGCAGCTCGGGACTCCTAAGCGGAGAGACCCAGTACTTC. It specifies CASSSGLLSGETQYF. The chain recombines TRBV5-4 with TRBJ2-5; D may be TRBD2 (6 bases). There are 15 residues in the CDR3. The V gene's germline CDR1 is SGHNT and CDR2 YYREEE (reference sequence). V lost 3 bases and J 4 bases, leaving 16 bases between the germline ends.

This clone was detected only once. The V gene is TRBV29-1, the J gene TRBJ1-1; 7 bases agree with TRBD1. V trimming: 4 bases; J trimming: 6 bases; junction bases outside the gene matches: 17. This CDR3 is built from 16 residues. Looked up from germline, CDR1 is SQVTM and CDR2 is ANQGSEA. This CDR3 is CSVGQGAGAGHPEAFF. As DNA, the CDR3 is TGCAGCGTTGGACAGGGAGCTGGGGCAGGTCACCCTGAAGCTTTCTTT.

In this sample, this clone turned up a few times. The CDR3 DNA sequence: TGTGCCAGTACCGCTAACTACAATGAGCAGTTCTTC. Protein product: CASTANYNEQFF. The rearrangement links TRBV19 to TRBJ2-1; D not certain. The V gene lost 7 bases and the J gene lost 3 bases, with 7 bases spanning the gap. The CDR3 loop spans 12 amino acids. Looked up from germline, CDR1 is LNHDA and CDR2 is SQIVND (reference sequence).

Only one count was recorded for this clone. The J gene is TRBJ2-7, the V gene TRBV5-1; 8 bases fit TRBD1. V trimming: 4 bases; J trimming: 2 bases; junction bases outside the gene matches: 5. Germline CDR1 SGHRS, CDR2 YFSETQ. The CDR3 has 14 amino acids. CDR3 amino acids: CASSLTGETYEQYF. DNA of the CDR3: TGCGCCAGCAGCCTGACAGGGGAGACCTACGAGCAGTACTTC. Together with reference TRBV5-1 and TRBJ2-7, the CDR3 gives the full variable domain: KAGVTQTPRYLIKTRGQQVTLSCSPISGHRSVSWYQQTPGQGLQFLFEYFSETQRNKGNFPGRFSGRQFSNSRSEMNVSTLELGDSALYLCASSLTGETYEQYFGPGTRLTVT.